This TCR beta chain came from a study of OX40 agonist ivuxolimab in advanced cancers. Notes on the study in general: The expanded peripheral T cells' antigen specificity was not determined. Patients who responded partially at 0.1-3.0 mg/kg showed clonal expansion ranking among the lowest. Circulating CD4+ and CD8+ T cells showed clonal expansion by week 6 at 0.1 to 3.0 mg/kg.

Profiling relied on immunoSEQ multiplex PCR, and the TCRdb table lists in-frame clones only, not all of them. The data show some 90,000 clones, approximately 91% seen once. CDR3 length: 15 residues. CDR1 and CDR2 from the germline V gene are SEHNR and FQNEAQ (reference sequence). V lost 2 bases and J lost 2, with 13 bases in between. A note on this clone: Its target is unknown.

The V call is TRBV7-9, the J call TRBJ2-7, with D perhaps matching TRBD1 (6 bases). The sequencing here drew on CD4+ or CD8+ T cells sorted from blood, taken in a trial of the OX40 agonist ivuxolimab. The clonotype comes from an adult with an advanced solid tumor such as melanoma, head and neck, liver or kidney cancer. The CDR3 nucleotides read TGTGCCAGCAGCTTAATGGGGACACAGGCCTACGAGCAGTACTTC. Residues: CASSLMGTQAYEQYF.